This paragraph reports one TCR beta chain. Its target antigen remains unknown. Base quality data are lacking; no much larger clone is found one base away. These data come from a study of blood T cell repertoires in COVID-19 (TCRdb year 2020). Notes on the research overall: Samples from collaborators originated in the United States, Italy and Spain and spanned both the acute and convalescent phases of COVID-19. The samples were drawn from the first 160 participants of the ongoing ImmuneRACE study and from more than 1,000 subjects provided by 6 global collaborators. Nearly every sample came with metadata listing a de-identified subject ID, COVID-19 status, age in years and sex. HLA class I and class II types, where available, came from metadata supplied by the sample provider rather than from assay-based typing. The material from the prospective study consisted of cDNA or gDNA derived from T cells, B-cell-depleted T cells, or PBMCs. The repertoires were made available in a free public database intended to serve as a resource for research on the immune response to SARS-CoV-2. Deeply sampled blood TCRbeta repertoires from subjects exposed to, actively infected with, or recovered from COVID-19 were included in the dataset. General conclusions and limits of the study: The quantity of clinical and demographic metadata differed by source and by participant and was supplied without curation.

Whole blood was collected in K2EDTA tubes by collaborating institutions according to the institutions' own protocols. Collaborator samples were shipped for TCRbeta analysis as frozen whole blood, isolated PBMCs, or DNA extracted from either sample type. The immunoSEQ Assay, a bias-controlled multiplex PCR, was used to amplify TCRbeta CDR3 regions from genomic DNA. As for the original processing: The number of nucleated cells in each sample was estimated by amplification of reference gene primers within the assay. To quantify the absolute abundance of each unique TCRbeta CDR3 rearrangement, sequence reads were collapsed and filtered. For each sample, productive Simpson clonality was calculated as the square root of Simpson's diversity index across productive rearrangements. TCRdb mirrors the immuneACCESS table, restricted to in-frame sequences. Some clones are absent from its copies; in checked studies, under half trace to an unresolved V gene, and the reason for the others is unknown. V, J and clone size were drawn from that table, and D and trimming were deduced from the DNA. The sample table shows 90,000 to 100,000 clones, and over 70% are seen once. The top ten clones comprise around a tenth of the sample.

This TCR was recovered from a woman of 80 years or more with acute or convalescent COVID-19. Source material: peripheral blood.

Here the CDR3 is given as CASGSGDRGSETQYF. The nucleotide sequence reads TGTGCTAGTGGTTCGGGGGACAGGGGGAGCGAGACCCAGTACTTC. The receptor chain draws on TRBV12-5 and TRBJ2-5; TRBD1 lines up with 11 middle nucleotides. Relative to germline, V is missing 4 bases and J is missing 5 bases, with 6 bases of the junction outside any gene match. There are 15 amino acids in the CDR3, from cysteine to phenylalanine inclusive. CDR3 DNA only is kept here, 45 bases in frame from base 1. The germline V gene supplies CDR1 LGHNT and CDR2 FRNRAP.